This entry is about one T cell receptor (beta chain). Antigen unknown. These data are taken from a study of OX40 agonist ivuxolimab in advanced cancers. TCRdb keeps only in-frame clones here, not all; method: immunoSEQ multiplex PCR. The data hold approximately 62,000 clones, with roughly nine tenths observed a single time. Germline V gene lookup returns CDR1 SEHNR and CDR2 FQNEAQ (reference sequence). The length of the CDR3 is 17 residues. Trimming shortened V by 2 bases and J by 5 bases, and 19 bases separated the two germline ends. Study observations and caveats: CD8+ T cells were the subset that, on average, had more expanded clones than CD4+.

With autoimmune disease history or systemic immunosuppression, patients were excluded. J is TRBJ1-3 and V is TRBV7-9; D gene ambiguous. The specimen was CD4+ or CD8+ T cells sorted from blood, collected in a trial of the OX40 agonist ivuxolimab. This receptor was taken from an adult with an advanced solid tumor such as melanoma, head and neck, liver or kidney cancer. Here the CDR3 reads CASSLPFHEGERNTIYF. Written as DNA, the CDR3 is TGTGCCAGCAGCTTACCCTTCCACGAGGGAGAACGAAACACCATATATTTT. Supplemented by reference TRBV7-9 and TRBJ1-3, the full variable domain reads DTGVSQNPRHKITKRGQNVTFRCDPISEHNRLYWYRQTLGQGPEFLTYFQNEAQLEKSRLLSDRFSAERPKGSFSTLEIQRTEQGDSAMYLCASSLPFHEGERNTIYFGEGSWLTVV.